This T cell receptor beta chain was captured by sequencing in a study of spatial heterogeneity in lung cancer. Study context: Compared with alpha-chain sequences, beta-chain sequences were consistently detected in greater numbers.

MiXCR, applied by TCRdb to the 5' RACE reads, yields one record per CDR3 protein. The repertoire holds about 85,000 distinct CDR3 sequences, with about 20% as singletons. The V and J ends lost 6 bases and 1 base, in that order; junction bases with no gene match: 10. The CDR3 totals 16 residues. Germline V gene sequence: CDR1 SNHLY, CDR2 FYNNEI. This clonotype was observed a few times. Time point here: sample taken at primary tumor resection. Material for sequencing was whole RNA from tumor, nontumor lung or frozen PBMC, left unsorted. The receptor comes from a male donor with early-stage non-small cell lung cancer. Specimen: PBMCs, collected at surgery. This rearrangement joins TRBV2 to TRBJ2-5; 8 bases are a match to TRBD2. CDR3 in amino acids: CASSQTGAGVQETQYF. The CDR3 DNA reads as TGTGCCAGCAGCCAAACTGGAGCGGGGGTCCAAGAGACCCAGTACTTC.